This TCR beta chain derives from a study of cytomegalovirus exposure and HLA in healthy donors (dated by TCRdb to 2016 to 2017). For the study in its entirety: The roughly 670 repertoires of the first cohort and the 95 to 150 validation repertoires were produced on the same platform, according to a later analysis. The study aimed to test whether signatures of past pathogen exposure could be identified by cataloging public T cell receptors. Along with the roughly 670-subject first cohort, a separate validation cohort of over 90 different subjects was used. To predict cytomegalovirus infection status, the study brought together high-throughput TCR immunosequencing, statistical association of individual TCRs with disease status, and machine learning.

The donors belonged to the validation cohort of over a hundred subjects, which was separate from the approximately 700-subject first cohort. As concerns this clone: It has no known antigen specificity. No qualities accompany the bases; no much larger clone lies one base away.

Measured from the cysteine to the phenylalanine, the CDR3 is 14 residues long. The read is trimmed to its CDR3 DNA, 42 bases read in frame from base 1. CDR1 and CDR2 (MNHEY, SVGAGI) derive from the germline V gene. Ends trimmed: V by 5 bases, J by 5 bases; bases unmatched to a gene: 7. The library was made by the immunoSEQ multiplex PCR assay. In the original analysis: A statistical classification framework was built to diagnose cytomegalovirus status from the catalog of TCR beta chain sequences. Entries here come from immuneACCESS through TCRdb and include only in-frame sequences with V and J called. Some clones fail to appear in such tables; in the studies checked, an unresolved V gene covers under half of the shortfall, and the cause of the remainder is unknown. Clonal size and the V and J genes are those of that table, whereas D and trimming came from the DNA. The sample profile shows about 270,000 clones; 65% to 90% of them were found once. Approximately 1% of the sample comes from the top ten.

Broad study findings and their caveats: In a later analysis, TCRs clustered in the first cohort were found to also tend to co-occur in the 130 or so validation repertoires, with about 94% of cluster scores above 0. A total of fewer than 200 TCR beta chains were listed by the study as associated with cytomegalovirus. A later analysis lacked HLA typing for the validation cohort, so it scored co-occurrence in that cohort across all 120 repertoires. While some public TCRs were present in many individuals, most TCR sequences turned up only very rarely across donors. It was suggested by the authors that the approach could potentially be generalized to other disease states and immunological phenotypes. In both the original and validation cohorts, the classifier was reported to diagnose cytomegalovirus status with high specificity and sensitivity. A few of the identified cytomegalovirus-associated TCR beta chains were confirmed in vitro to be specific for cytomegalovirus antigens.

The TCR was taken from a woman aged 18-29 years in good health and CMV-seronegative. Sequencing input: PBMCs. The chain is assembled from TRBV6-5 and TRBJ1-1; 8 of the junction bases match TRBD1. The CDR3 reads CASSNQGAGTEAFF. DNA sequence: TGTGCCAGCAGTAATCAGGGGGCGGGAACTGAAGCTTTCTTT.